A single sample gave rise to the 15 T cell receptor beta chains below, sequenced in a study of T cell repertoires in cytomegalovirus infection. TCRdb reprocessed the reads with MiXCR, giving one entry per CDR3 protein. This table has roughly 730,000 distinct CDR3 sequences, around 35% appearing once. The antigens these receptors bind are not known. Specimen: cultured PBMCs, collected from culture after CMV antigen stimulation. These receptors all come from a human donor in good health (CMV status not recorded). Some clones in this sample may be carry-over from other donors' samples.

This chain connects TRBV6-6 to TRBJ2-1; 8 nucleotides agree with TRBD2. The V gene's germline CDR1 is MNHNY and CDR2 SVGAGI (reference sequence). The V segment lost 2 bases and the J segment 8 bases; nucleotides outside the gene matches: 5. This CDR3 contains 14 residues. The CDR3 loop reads CASSYSVTSDEQFF. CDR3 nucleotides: TGTGCCAGCAGTTACAGTGTGACTAGCGATGAGCAGTTCTTC.

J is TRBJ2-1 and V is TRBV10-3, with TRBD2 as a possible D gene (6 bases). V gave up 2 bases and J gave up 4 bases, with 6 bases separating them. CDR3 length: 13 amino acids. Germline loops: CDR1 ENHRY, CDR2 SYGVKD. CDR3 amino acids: CAISEGGYNEQFF. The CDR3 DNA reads TGTGCCATCAGTGAGGGGGGGTACAATGAGCAGTTCTTC.

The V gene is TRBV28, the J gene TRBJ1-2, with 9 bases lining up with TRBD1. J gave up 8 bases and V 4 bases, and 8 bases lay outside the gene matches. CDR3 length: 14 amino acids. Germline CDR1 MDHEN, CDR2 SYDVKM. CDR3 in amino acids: CASSSQGARKGYTF. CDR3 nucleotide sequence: TGTGCCAGCAGTTCACAGGGGGCGAGAAAAGGCTACACCTTC.

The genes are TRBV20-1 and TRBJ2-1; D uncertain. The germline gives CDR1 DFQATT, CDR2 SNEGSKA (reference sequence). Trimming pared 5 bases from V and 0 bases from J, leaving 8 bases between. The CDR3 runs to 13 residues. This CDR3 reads CSALESSYNEQFF. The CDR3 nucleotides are TGCAGTGCTTTAGAGAGCTCCTACAATGAGCAGTTCTTC.

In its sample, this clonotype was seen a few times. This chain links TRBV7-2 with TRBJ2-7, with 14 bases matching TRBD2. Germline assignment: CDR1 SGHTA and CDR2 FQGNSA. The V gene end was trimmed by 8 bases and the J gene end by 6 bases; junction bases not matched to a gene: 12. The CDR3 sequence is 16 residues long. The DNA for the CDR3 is TGTGCCAGCCTCCAGGGGCGACTAGCGGGAGGGGGCGAGCAGTACTTC. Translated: CASLQGRLAGGGEQYF.

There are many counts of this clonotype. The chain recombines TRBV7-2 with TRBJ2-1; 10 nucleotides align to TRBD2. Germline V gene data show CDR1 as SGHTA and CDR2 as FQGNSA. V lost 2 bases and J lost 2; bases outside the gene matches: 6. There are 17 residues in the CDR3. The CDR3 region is CASSLRSLAGAYNEQFF. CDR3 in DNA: TGTGCCAGCAGCTTACGGAGCCTAGCGGGAGCCTACAATGAGCAGTTCTTC.

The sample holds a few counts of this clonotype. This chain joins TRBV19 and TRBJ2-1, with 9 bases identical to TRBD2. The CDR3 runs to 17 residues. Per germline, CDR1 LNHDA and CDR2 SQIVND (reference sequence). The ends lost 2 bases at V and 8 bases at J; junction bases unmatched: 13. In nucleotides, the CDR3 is TGTGCCAGTAGTATATCTGGGTCAGGACTAGCGTTCTATGAGCAGTTCTTC. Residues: CASSISGSGLAFYEQFF.

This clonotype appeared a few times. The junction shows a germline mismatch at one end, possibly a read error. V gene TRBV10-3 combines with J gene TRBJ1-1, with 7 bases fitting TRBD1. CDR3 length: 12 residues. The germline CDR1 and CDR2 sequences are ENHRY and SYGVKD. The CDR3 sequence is CRTAQGDTEAFF. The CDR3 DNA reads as TGCCGCACGGCCCAGGGGGACACTGAAGCTTTCTTT.

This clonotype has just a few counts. CDR3 sequence (DNA): TGTGCCAGCAGTATATCCGGGACAGACTACAATGAGCAGTTCTTC. It is translated as CASSISGTDYNEQFF. The chain uses TRBV11-3 and TRBJ2-1; TRBD1 agrees at 7 bases. The trim removed 6 bases at V and 3 bases at J, leaving 8 bases unmatched. CDR1 is SGHNT and CDR2 is YENEEA in the germline V gene. The CDR3 contains 15 residues.

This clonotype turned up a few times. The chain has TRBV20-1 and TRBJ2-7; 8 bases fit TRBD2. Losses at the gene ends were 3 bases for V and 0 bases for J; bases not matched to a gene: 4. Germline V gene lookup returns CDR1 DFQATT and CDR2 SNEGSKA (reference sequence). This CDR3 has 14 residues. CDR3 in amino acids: CSASREGSSYEQYF. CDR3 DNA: TGCAGTGCTAGTCGGGAGGGTAGCTCCTACGAGCAGTACTTC.

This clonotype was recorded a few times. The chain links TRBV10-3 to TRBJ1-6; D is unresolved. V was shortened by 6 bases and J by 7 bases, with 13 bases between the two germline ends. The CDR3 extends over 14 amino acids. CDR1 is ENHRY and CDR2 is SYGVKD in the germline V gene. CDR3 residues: CAIRTTGSNSPLHF. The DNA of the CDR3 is TGTGCCATCAGGACAACGGGGAGCAATTCACCCCTCCACTTT.

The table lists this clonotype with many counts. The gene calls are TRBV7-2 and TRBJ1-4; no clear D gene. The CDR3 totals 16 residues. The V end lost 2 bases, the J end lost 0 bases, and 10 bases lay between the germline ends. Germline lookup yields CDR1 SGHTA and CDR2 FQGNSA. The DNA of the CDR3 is TGTGCCAGCAGCTTAAATCCCCCCGCAACTAATGAAAAACTGTTTTTT. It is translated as CASSLNPPATNEKLFF.

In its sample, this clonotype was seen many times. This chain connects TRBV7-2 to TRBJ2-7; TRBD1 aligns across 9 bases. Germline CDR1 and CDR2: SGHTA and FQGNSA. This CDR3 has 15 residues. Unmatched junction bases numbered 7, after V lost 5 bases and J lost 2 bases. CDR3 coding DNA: TGTGCCAGCAGCCCGAGGGACAGGGTTACCTACGAGCAGTACTTC. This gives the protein CASSPRDRVTYEQYF.

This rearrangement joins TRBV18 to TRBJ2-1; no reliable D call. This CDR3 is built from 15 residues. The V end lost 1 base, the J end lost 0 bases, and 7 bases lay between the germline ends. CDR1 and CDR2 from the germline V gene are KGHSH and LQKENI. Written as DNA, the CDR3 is TGTGCCAGCTCACCACAGTTCCGCTCCTACAATGAGCAGTTCTTC. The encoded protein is CASSPQFRSYNEQFF. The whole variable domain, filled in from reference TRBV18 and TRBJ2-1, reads NAGVMQNPRHLVRRRGQEARLRCSPMKGHSHVYWYRQLPEEGLKFMVYLQKENIIDESGMPKERFSAEFPKEGPSILRIQQVVRGDSAAYFCASSPQFRSYNEQFFGPGTRLTVL.

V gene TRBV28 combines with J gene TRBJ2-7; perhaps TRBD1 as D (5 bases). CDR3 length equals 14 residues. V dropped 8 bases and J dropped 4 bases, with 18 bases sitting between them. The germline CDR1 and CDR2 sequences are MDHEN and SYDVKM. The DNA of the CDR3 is TGTGCCAGCGGGCCGCTTATGGGGCCATACGAGCAGTACTTC. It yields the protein CASGPLMGPYEQYF.